This T cell receptor (beta chain) emerged from a study of tumor-infiltrating lymphocytes in primary liver carcinoma. About the study: All lesions had stage T1-T3 N0M0 and about 4 to 10 cm widths. The yield of productive TCRbeta reads per sample was roughly 3.65 to 7.5 million and was similar across tissue types.

Deletions cut 2 bases from V and 5 bases from J, with 24 bases between. The CDR3 extends over 18 amino acids. From germline, CDR1 is MNHNS and CDR2 SASEGT. Starting from roughly 540 ng of total RNA, TCR beta cDNA was produced with a primer in the constant region. Researchers made the TCR beta libraries by running three nested multiplex PCR rounds with slightly modified ARM-PCR. Investigators reported that the first two PCR rounds, at 10 cycles each, used TRBV1-TRBV30 forward primers with a C-beta reverse primer. TCRdb processed the multiplex PCR reads anew with MiXCR; each CDR3 protein has one entry. The sample has 100,000 to 150,000 distinct CDR3 sequences; 50% to 80% are singletons. This clonotype was observed many times. The 20-30 mg bulk tissue piece was not sorted before simultaneous RNA and DNA extraction. Each participant had primary liver carcinoma, and surgical resection was the treatment. Every tumor yielded five separate sampled regions.

The sequencing sample was made of liver tumor tissue from sampling region 3. Subset: tumor region T3, left-lateral pole. This rearrangement joins TRBV6-1 to TRBJ2-5; D not certain. The receptor's source is a woman aged 60-75 years with primary liver carcinoma and hepatitis B virus infection. Written as DNA, the CDR3 is TGTGCCAGCAGTGAATCGGCCGAGGCCAGCCAGCTTGGGGAGACCCAGTACTTC. Translating gives CASSESAEASQLGETQYF.